This TCR beta chain was sequenced in a study of shared clonotypes between healthy human individuals. The V end lost 4 bases, the J end lost 0 bases, and 12 bases lay between the germline ends. The CDR3 consists of 15 residues. CDR1 is SGHDN, CDR2 FVKESK, per germline. Assay: immunoSEQ multiplex PCR; the TCRdb copy retains only in-frame clones and omits some. Here the sample spans millions of clones, about 95% being singletons. The genes are TRBV14 and TRBJ2-5; no reliable D call. Sequenced sample: naive CD4+ T cells sorted from blood. Subset here: CD45RA+ positively selected. The sequence derives from a man between 18 and 35 years old in good health. This CDR3 reads CASSPRMWYQETQYF. For the CDR3, the DNA is TGTGCCAGCAGCCCTCGGATGTGGTACCAAGAGACCCAGTACTTC.